This T cell receptor (beta chain) was identified during a study of T cell responses to AZD1222 COVID-19 vaccine. General observations from the study: Distributed over spike, vaccine-associated CD4 TCRs predominated at 160-218 and 743-854. Possibly, clonal diversity was underestimated; donors were largely white British and included more females. Per reports, nearly half of all spike-specific TCRs target regions that are unmutated in variants.

Trimming took 10 bases from V and 3 from J, leaving 12 bases between them. The CDR3 runs 12 residues. Germline CDR1 is SNHLY and CDR2 is FYNNEI. A remark on this clone: Its antigen is still unknown.

Libraries were prepared by immunoSEQ multiplex PCR; TCRdb keeps only in-frame clonotypes and omits some of them. The sample has some 150,000 clones, roughly 88% seen once. Sequenced here: peripheral blood, sampled 28 days after the second dose of the MenACWY control vaccine. The receptor's source is an adult who received the MenACWY meningococcal vaccine as a control. V usage is TRBV2 and J usage is TRBJ1-2; D is unclear. CDR3 DNA: TGTGCCATCGACCCCCGGGACTATGGCTACACCTTC. Residues: CAIDPRDYGYTF.